This TCR beta chain comes out of a study of blood T cell repertoires in COVID-19. Study-wide background: Italy, Spain and the United States were the sources of the convalescent and acute COVID-19 samples. PBMCs, B-cell-depleted T cells, or T cells were the source of the cDNA or gDNA that made up the material.

Germline values: CDR1 LNHDA, CDR2 SQIVND (reference sequence). Losses at the gene ends were 4 bases for V and 5 bases for J; bases not matched to a gene: 11. This CDR3 is 16 amino acids long. In the original workflow: The assay estimated nucleated cells by amplifying reference gene primers. The protocol was immunoSEQ multiplex PCR, while the TCRdb copy is restricted to in-frame clones and leaves out a portion. V, J and clone size reflect that table, while D and trimming were determined from the DNA. The top ten hold 4% to 5% of the sample, which has a few hundred thousand clones, roughly 87% seen once.

Sequences were obtained from peripheral blood. The V and J genes are TRBV19 and TRBJ2-5; TRBD2 matches at 9 bases. The receptor's source is a woman in her 40s who had recovered from COVID-19. The DNA of the CDR3 is TGTGCCAGTAGTACCCTCCAAGCGGGGGGATGGGAGACCCAGTACTTC. This encodes CASSTLQAGGWETQYF.